The T cell receptor (beta chain) described here comes from a study of blood T cell repertoires in COVID-19. Background on the study: Whether acute or convalescent, the COVID-19 samples came from the United States, Italy and Spain.

CDR3 length: 14 amino acids. Germline CDR1 PRHDT, CDR2 FYEKMQ (reference sequence). J lost 1 base, V lost 5 bases, and 4 bases had no gene match. Sequencing was performed with immunoSEQ multiplex PCR; in TCRdb, only in-frame clones are kept and a portion is missing. Among over 250,000 clones listed, 85% to 90% were seen once. The chain uses TRBV13 and TRBJ1-1, with TRBD1 matching 7 bases. Sequencing input: peripheral blood. The source is a woman aged 40 to 50 who had recovered from COVID-19. The CDR3 sequence: CASSPWDRNTEAFF. CDR3 sequence (DNA): TGTGCCAGCAGCCCCTGGGACAGGAACACTGAAGCTTTCTTT.